This TCR beta chain is from a study of T-cell reconstitution after alpha-beta-depleted transplantation in children. The library targeted TCRbeta and was prepared with unique molecular identifiers. TCRdb reanalysed the PCR reads using MiXCR and keeps one entry per CDR3 protein. The table includes approximately 800,000 distinct CDR3 sequences, less than 20% detected once. The table lists this clonotype with a few counts. Its cognate antigen is unknown. Trimming took 6 bases from V and 8 from J; bases not matched to a gene: 7. This CDR3 contains 13 residues. Findings and caveats of the study: Counts and diversity of T cells one year after transplant came mostly from newly produced T cells. Reportedly, roughly two months post-transplant, alpha-beta T cells arose from several hundred expanded graft clones.

Specimen: PBMCs, mostly from graft donor cells, collected 360 days after TCRalphabeta/CD19-depleted stem cell transplant. The TCR comes from a male patient younger than 18 who had a stem cell transplant for acute lymphoblastic leukemia, so the T cells may come from the graft donor. This rearrangement joins TRBV12-3 or TRBV12-4 to TRBJ2-1; 7 bases map to TRBD1. The CDR3 loop is CASSTIDRDEQFF. CDR3 coding DNA: TGTGCCAGCAGCACTATAGACAGGGATGAGCAGTTCTTC.